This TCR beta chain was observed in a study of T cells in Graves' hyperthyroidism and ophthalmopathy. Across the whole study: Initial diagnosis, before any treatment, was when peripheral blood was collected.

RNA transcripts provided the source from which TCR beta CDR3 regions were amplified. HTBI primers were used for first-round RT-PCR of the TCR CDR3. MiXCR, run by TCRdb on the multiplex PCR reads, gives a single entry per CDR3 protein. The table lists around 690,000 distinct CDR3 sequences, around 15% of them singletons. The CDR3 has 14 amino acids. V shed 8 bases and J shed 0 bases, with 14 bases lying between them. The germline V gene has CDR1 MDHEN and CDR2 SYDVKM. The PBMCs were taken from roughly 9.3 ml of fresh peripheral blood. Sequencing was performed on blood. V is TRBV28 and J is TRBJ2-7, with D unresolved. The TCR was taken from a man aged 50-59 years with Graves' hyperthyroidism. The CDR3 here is CASGGPLSSYEQYF. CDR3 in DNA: TGTGCCAGCGGCGGTCCGCTTAGCTCCTACGAGCAGTACTTC.